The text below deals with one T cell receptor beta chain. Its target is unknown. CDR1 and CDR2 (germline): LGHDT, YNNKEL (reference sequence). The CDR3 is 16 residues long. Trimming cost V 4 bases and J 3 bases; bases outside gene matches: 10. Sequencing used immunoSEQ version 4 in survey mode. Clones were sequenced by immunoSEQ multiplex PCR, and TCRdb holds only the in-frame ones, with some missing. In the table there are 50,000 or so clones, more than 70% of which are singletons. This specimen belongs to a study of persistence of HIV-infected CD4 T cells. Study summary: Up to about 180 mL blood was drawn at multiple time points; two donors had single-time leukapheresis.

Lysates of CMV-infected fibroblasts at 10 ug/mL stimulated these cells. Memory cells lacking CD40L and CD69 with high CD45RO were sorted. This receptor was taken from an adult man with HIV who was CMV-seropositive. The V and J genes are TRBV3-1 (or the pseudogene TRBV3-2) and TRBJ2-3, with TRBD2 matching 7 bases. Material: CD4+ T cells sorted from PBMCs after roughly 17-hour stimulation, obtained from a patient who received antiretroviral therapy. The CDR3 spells CASSRTAGLGTDTQYF. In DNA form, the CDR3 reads TGTGCCAGCAGCCGAACAGCGGGGTTAGGTACAGATACGCAGTATTTT.